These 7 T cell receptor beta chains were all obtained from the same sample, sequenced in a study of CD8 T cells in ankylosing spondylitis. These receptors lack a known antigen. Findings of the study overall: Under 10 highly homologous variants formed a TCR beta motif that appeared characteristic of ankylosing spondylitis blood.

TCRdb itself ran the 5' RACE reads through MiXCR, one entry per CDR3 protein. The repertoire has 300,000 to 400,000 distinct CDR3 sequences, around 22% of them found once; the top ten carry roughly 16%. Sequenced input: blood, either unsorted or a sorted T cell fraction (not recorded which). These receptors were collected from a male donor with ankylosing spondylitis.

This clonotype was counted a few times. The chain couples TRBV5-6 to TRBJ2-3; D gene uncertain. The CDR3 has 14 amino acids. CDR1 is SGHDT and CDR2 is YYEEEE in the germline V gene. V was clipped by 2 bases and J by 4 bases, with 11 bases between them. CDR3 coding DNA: TGTGCCAGCAGCTTATGGGCGAGTTCAGATACGCAGTATTTT. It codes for CASSLWASSDTQYF.

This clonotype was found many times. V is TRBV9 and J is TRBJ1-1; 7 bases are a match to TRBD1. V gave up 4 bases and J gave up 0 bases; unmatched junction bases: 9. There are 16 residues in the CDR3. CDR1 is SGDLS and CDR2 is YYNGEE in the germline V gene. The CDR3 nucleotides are TGTGCCAGCAGCCTTCGACAGGGCAGGATGAACACTGAAGCTTTCTTT. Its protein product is CASSLRQGRMNTEAFF.

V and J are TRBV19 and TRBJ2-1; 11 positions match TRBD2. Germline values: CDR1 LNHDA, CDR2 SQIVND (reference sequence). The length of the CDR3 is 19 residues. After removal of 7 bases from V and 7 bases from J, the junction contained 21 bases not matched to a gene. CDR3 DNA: TGTGCCAGTAAACCCCTCACACCTCTCCCGGGACTAGCGGCAAATGAGCAGTTCTTC. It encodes CASKPLTPLPGLAANEQFF.

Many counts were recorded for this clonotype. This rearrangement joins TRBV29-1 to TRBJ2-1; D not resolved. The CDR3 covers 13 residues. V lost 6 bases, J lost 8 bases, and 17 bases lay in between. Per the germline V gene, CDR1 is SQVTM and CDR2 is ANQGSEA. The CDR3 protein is CSVAEAPGDEQFF. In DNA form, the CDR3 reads TGCAGCGTAGCTGAGGCGCCTGGGGATGAGCAGTTCTTC.

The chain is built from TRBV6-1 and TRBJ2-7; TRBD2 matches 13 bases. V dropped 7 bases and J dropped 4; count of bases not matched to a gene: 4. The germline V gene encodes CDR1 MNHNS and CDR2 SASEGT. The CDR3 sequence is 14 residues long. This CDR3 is CASTGLAGVYEQYF. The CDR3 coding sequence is TGTGCCAGCACCGGACTAGCGGGAGTTTACGAGCAGTACTTC.

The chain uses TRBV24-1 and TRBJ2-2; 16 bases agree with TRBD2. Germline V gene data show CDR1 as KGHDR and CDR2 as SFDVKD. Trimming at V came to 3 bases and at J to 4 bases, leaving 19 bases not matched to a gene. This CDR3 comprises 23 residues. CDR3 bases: TGTGCCACCAGTGATGGGGGACAGACCGGGACTAGCGGGAGGGCCCTCGGCACCGGGGAGCTGTTTTTT. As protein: CATSDGGQTGTSGRALGTGELFF.

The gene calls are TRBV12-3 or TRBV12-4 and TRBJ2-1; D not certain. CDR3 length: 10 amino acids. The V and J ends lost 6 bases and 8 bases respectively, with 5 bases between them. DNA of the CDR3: TGTGCCAGCAGCCGTTATGAGCAGTTCTTC. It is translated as CASSRYEQFF.